The 9 T cell receptor beta chains reported below all come from one sample, sequenced in a study of post-analysis software for immune sequencing data. Study results and caveats: Patients used a few TRBV segments, including TRBV5-6, TRBV5-1 and TRBV20-1, more often than controls.

These TCRs' antigens remain unknown. Unique molecular identifiers were present in the TCR beta cDNA libraries. TCRdb ran MiXCR on the PCR reads and lists one entry per CDR3 protein. The sample gives 750,000 to 950,000 distinct CDR3 sequences, around 50% of which show up once; roughly 4.4% is in the top ten. Sequencing was done on a sample of blood. The receptor source for this set is a girl aged 5 to 17 with multiple sclerosis.

The chain couples TRBV29-1 to TRBJ2-4, with D maybe TRBD2 (5 bases). The CDR3 runs 15 residues. V shed 3 bases and J shed 0 bases, with 12 bases lying between them. The V gene's germline CDR1 is SQVTM and CDR2 ANQGSEA. The CDR3 is CSVDTWELAKNIQYF. CDR3 nucleotide sequence: TGCAGCGTTGATACGTGGGAGCTAGCCAAAAACATTCAGTACTTC.

This clonotype was seen more than once but under ten times. The chain employs TRBV7-2 and TRBJ2-3; D unresolved. Trimming cost V 1 base and J 2 bases, with 10 bases left between them. The CDR3 is 15 residues long. The V gene's germline CDR1 is SGHTA and CDR2 FQGNSA. The CDR3: CASSLVGGYTDTQYF. CDR3 sequence (DNA): TGTGCCAGCAGCTTAGTAGGCGGATACACAGATACGCAGTATTTT. The whole variable domain, remainder taken from reference TRBV7-2 and TRBJ2-3, is GAGVSQSPSNKVTEKGKDVELRCDPISGHTALYWYRQSLGQGLEFLIYFQGNSAPDKSGLPSDRFSAERTGGSVSTLTIQRTQQEDSAVYLCASSLVGGYTDTQYFGPGTRLTVL.

This chain joins TRBV6-5 and TRBJ2-4; D gene uncertain. CDR3 length: 10 amino acids. V was clipped by 6 bases and J by 13 bases, with 10 bases between them. Germline loops: CDR1 MNHEY, CDR2 SVGAGI. CDR3 amino acids: CASSRAPQYF. The CDR3 coding sequence is TGTGCCAGCAGCCGCGCTCCCCAGTACTTC.

The J gene is TRBJ2-1, the V gene TRBV20-1; 9 positions match TRBD2. The germline V gene has CDR1 DFQATT and CDR2 SNEGSKA (reference sequence). Trimming took 5 bases from V and 8 from J; bases not matched to a gene: 7. This CDR3 comprises 13 residues. The CDR3 here is CSARWIAGDEQFF. The CDR3 region has the DNA TGCAGTGCTCGTTGGATAGCGGGAGATGAGCAGTTCTTC.

This chain joins TRBV6-5 and TRBJ2-7; TRBD1 agrees at 9 bases. After removal of 0 bases from V and 7 bases from J, the junction contained 7 bases not matched to a gene. Germline V gene lookup returns CDR1 MNHEY and CDR2 SVGAGI. This CDR3 comprises 15 residues. Here the CDR3 reads CASSYSRDRVGEQYF. In DNA form, the CDR3 reads TGTGCCAGCAGTTACTCCCGGGACAGGGTCGGAGAGCAGTACTTC.

This clonotype has more than one count but fewer than ten. The rearrangement joins TRBV10-3 to TRBJ2-1; 13 bases align to TRBD2. V shed 4 bases, J shed 6 bases, and the junction held 3 bases outside the gene matches. Germline CDR1 and CDR2: ENHRY and SYGVKD. CDR3 size: 15 residues. The CDR3 DNA is TGTGCCATCAGTGTCGGACTAGCGGGAGCCAATGAGCAGTTCTTC. It translates to CAISVGLAGANEQFF.

This clonotype was observed many times. V and J are TRBV6-5 and TRBJ2-1, with D perhaps matching TRBD1 (5 bases). CDR3 size: 16 residues. V was trimmed by 4 bases and J by 5 bases, leaving 18 bases between them. Germline V CDR1 and CDR2: MNHEY, SVGAGI. CDR3 sequence (DNA): TGTGCCAGCAGTTTCGGGCAGGGTCTGATTAACAATGAGCAGTTCTTC. Its protein is CASSFGQGLINNEQFF.

The chain employs TRBV6-6 and TRBJ2-7; 9 nucleotides match TRBD2. The DNA matches TRBJ2-5 better at its end, which makes the J call doubtful. From germline, CDR1 is MNHNY and CDR2 SVGAGI (reference sequence). This CDR3 has 15 residues. The CDR3 spells CASSTLAGASGTQYF. The DNA of the CDR3 is TGTGCCAGCAGTACCTTAGCGGGGGCGTCAGGGACCCAGTACTTC.

The sample holds a few counts of this clonotype. The chain has TRBV6-4 and TRBJ2-1; perhaps TRBD2 as D (6 bases). CDR3 length equals 14 residues. Germline loops: CDR1 MRHNA, CDR2 SNTAGT. Trimming took off 4 bases at V and 9 bases at J, with 16 bases between the two ends. Here the CDR3 reads CASSAETGGLEQFF. DNA of the CDR3: TGTGCCAGCAGTGCTGAAACCGGGGGTCTTGAGCAGTTCTTC.